This is a list of T cell receptor beta chains from one sample in a study of vaccination and CD4 T cells after COVID-19. Their target antigens are unknown. In TCRdb, the PCR reads were re-called with MiXCR into one record per CDR3 protein. The sample shows approximately 16,000 distinct CDR3 sequences, less than 50% of them seen only once. The sequenced material came from CD4+ T cells from blood, cultured in vitro. The receptors originated from a human donor who had recovered from COVID-19. Each CDR3 is given with its conserved first and last residue. A D gene is named only where the DNA matches it firmly. Clone size, where shown, is once, few, many, or a class for clones that have expanded.

NA,TRBV5-5,TRBD1,13,TRBJ1-6,CASSSQGDSPLHF,TGTGCCAGCAGCTCGCAGGGGGATTCACCCCTCCACTTT
NA,TRBV29-1,NA,10,TRBJ1-2,CSVWGDGYTF,TGCAGCGTGTGGGGAGATGGCTACACCTTC
NA,TRBV11-2,TRBD1,14,TRBJ1-6,CASSSGQGNSPLHF,TGTGCCAGCAGCTCCGGACAGGGGAATTCACCCCTCCACTTT
few,TRBV5-4,NA,13,TRBJ2-1,CASFIQGADEQFF,TGTGCCAGCTTCATACAGGGTGCCGATGAGCAGTTCTTC
few,TRBV20-1,NA,13,TRBJ1-1,CSARDTGRPEAFF,TGCAGTGCTAGAGACACGGGGCGCCCCGAAGCTTTCTTT
NA,TRBV28,NA,13,TRBJ2-7,CASSFNSPYEQYF,TGTGCCAGCAGTTTCAACAGTCCCTACGAGCAGTACTTC
NA,TRBV5-1,TRBD2,18,TRBJ2-5,CASSGGVGLAGAGETQYF,TGCGCCAGCAGCGGGGGAGTGGGACTAGCGGGAGCGGGTGAGACCCAGTACTTC
few,TRBV7-9,NA,14,TRBJ2-3,CASSLEVGADTQYF,TGTGCCAGCAGCTTAGAGGTGGGAGCTGATACGCAGTATTTT
few,TRBV29-1,TRBD2,13,TRBJ2-7,CSAATSGKHEQYF,TGCAGCGCCGCTACTAGCGGGAAGCACGAGCAGTACTTC
few,TRBV2,NA,13,TRBJ1-5,CASLYREGQPQHF,TGTGCCAGCCTGTACAGGGAGGGTCAGCCCCAGCATTTT
NA,TRBV24-1,NA,13,TRBJ2-5,CATSDSGVETQYF,TGTGCCACCAGTGACTCAGGAGTGGAGACCCAGTACTTC
NA,TRBV28,TRBD1,16,TRBJ2-3,CASSSDRGLSTDTQYF,TGTGCCAGCAGTTCCGACAGGGGGCTAAGCACAGATACGCAGTATTTT